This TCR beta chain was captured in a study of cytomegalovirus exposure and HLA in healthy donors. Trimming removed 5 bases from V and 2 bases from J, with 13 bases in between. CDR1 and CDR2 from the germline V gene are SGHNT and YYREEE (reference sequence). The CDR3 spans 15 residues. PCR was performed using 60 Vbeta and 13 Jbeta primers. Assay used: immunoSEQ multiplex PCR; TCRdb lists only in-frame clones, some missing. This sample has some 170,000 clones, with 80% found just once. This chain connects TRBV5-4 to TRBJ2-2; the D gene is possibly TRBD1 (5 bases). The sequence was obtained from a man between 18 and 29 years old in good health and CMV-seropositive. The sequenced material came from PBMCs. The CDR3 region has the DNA TGTGCCAGCAGTTTTCACGACAGAAACACCGGGGAGCTGTTTTTT. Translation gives CASSFHDRNTGELFF.